Shown below are 5 T cell receptor beta chains from a single sample sequenced in a study of cytomegalovirus exposure and HLA in healthy donors listed by TCRdb under 2017. Preparation of the library involved the immunoSEQ multiplex PCR assay. Not all clones reach the TCRdb copy of this immuneACCESS table, which keeps in-frame sequences only. Checked studies attribute under half of the gap to unresolved V genes and leave the rest unexplained. The sample includes 200,000 to 250,000 clones, with roughly 91% observed a single time. Clones ranked in the top ten supply roughly 2% of the sample. The material sequenced was PBMCs. The receptors originated from a young woman in good health and CMV-seropositive.

The chain has TRBV19 and TRBJ2-5; possibly TRBD1 for D (6 bases). V was trimmed by 7 bases and J by 3 bases, leaving 18 bases between them. Germline loops: CDR1 LNHDA, CDR2 SQIVND (reference sequence). This CDR3 spans 15 amino acids. DNA of the CDR3: TGTGCCAGTACCGATACCCTCAAGGGGGAAGAGACCCAGTACTTC. Translated, it gives CASTDTLKGEETQYF.

In DNA form, the CDR3 reads TGTGCCAGCAGCGTTTTATCCGCGGGAGGGCGAGAGACCCAGTACTTC. This codes for CASSVLSAGGRETQYF. The chain uses TRBV27 and TRBJ2-5; the match to TRBD2 covers 9 bases. The junction had 12 bases not matched to a gene; V was cut back by 6 bases and J by 4 bases. Germline V gene sequence: CDR1 MNHEY, CDR2 SMNVEV (reference sequence). CDR3 length: 16 amino acids.

This rearrangement joins TRBV29-1 to TRBJ2-1, with 10 bases matching TRBD2. Looked up from germline, CDR1 is SQVTM and CDR2 is ANQGSEA. The V segment lost 6 bases and the J segment 10 bases; nucleotides outside the gene matches: 15. CDR3 length: 15 amino acids. This CDR3 is CSVTLFGTSVREQFF. The CDR3, as DNA: TGCAGCGTAACGCTATTCGGGACTAGCGTACGGGAGCAGTTCTTC.

The rearrangement joins TRBV7-8 to TRBJ1-2; D gene unclear. There are 11 residues in the CDR3. CDR1 SGHVS and CDR2 FQNEAQ come from the germline V gene. The V end was cut by 5 bases, the J end by 12 bases, with 13 bases between. CDR3 bases: TGTGCCAGCAGCGCGGACTTGCAACACACCTTC. Protein sequence: CASSADLQHTF.

In DNA, the CDR3 is TGTGCCTGGGTTCAGGGTCACTCCTATTCCGAGCAGTACTTC. This gives the protein CAWVQGHSYSEQYF. The chain recombines TRBV30 with TRBJ2-7, with D possibly matching TRBD1 (5 bases). The CDR3 length is 14 residues. Trimming shortened V by 5 bases and J by 6 bases, and 20 bases separated the two germline ends. Per germline, CDR1 GTSNPN and CDR2 SVGIG (reference sequence).